The 13 T cell receptor beta chains listed next were all sequenced from one sample in a study of CD8 T cells in ankylosing spondylitis. TCRdb itself ran the 5' RACE reads through MiXCR, one entry per CDR3 protein. The data contain approximately 440,000 distinct CDR3 sequences, 17% of them seen just once; the ten biggest clones take up approximately 1%. These TCRs' antigens remain unknown. Study observations and caveats: Seemingly distinctive of ankylosing spondylitis blood was a TCR beta motif formed by eight highly homologous variants.

Material: blood, either unsorted or a sorted T cell fraction (not recorded which). The receptors originated from a male donor with ankylosing spondylitis.

The gene calls are TRBV12-3 or TRBV12-4 and TRBJ2-2, with 9 bases fitting TRBD2. The ends lost 6 bases at V and 4 bases at J; junction bases unmatched: 6. The CDR3 extends over 15 amino acids. CDR3 nucleotides: TGTGCCAGCAGGCCAGCGGGAGGACCCACCGGGGAGCTGTTTTTT. This encodes CASRPAGGPTGELFF.

This clonotype came up a few times. This chain uses TRBV7-2 with TRBJ2-7, with D perhaps TRBD2 (6 bases). Trimming shortened V by 4 bases and J by 12 bases, and 19 bases separated the two germline ends. This CDR3 is 13 amino acids long. Looked up from germline, CDR1 is SGHTA and CDR2 is FQGNSA. The CDR3 DNA sequence: TGTGCCAGCAGCTCTCAGGCGGGCGGGATCTCGTACTTC. This sequence encodes CASSSQAGGISYF.

In this sample, this clonotype turned up a few times. This chain links TRBV18 with TRBJ2-2, with 7 bases matching TRBD2. The V gene's germline CDR1 is KGHSH and CDR2 LQKENI. V shed 1 base and J 1 base; nucleotides not matched to a gene: 9. The CDR3 is 18 amino acids. Here the CDR3 reads CASSPRPLASGNTGELFF. CDR3 coding DNA: TGTGCCAGCTCACCACGGCCCTTGGCTAGCGGGAACACCGGGGAGCTGTTTTTT.

The chain carries TRBV19 and TRBJ1-6; perhaps TRBD1 as D (6 bases). The length of the CDR3 is 15 residues. Germline V lookup: CDR1 LNHDA, CDR2 SQIVND (reference sequence). V dropped 8 bases and J dropped 0 bases, with 11 bases sitting between them. The CDR3 region has the DNA TGTGCCAGTCGGGGGGCAATCTCCTATAATTCACCCCTCCACTTT. Encoded protein: CASRGAISYNSPLHF.

There are many counts of this clonotype. V and J are TRBV5-1 and TRBJ1-1; 9 bases agree with TRBD1. Germline V gives CDR1 SGHRS, CDR2 YFSETQ. The CDR3 runs to 14 residues. Trimming cost V 4 bases and J 1 base; bases outside gene matches: 2. CDR3 DNA sequence: TGCGCCAGCAGCACGGGACAGGGGAACACTGAAGCTTTCTTT. Its protein is CASSTGQGNTEAFF.

Ten or more counts support this clonotype. V usage is TRBV2 and J usage is TRBJ2-5; D remains unclear. CDR3 length equals 11 residues. Germline CDR1 and CDR2: SNHLY and FYNNEI. V gave up 6 bases and J gave up 4 bases, with 6 bases separating them. CDR3 DNA: TGTGCCAGCAGCGAACGAGAGACCCAGTACTTC. The encoded protein is CASSERETQYF.

This clonotype was seen a handful of times. This chain joins TRBV5-1 and TRBJ1-6; D unclear. From germline, CDR1 is SGHRS and CDR2 YFSETQ. The CDR3 has 14 amino acids. The V and J ends lost 4 bases and 10 bases respectively, with 15 bases between them. CDR3 in DNA: TGCGCCAGCAGCCGCCCGGAGATTGGATCACCCCTCCACTTT. This sequence encodes CASSRPEIGSPLHF.

The DNA of the CDR3 is TGTGCCAGCAGTTACGGAGGGGAGATGGATAGCACAGATACGCAGTATTTT. This encodes CASSYGGEMDSTDTQYF. The chain joins TRBV6-5 to TRBJ2-3; D perhaps matches TRBD2 (6 bases). This CDR3 contains 17 residues. CDR1 is MNHEY and CDR2 is SVGAGI in the germline V gene. V lost 2 bases and J lost 0, with 15 bases in between.

The chain joins TRBV7-2 to TRBJ2-2; no clear D gene. This CDR3 is 13 amino acids long. Trimming took 0 bases from V and 7 from J, leaving 6 bases between them. CDR1 is SGHTA and CDR2 is FQGNSA in the germline V gene. In nucleotides, the CDR3 is TGTGCCAGCAGCTTAGCATTTCGCGGGGAGCTGTTTTTT. Translated: CASSLAFRGELFF.

This clonotype was found a few times. The CDR3 bases are TGTGCCAGCAGCCCTCCCCCGGCCCTCAATGAGCAGTTCTTC. It encodes CASSPPPALNEQFF. This chain uses TRBV7-2 with TRBJ2-1, with D unclear. Germline V gene data show CDR1 as SGHTA and CDR2 as FQGNSA. The CDR3 sequence is 14 residues long. Between the trimmed V and J ends, which lost 5 bases and 6 bases, there was a span of 14 bases.

This rearrangement joins TRBV7-9 to TRBJ1-2, with 7 bases fitting TRBD1. From germline, CDR1 is SEHNR and CDR2 FQNEAQ (reference sequence). The CDR3 extends over 16 amino acids. Losses at the gene ends were 5 bases for V and 2 bases for J; bases not matched to a gene: 11. The CDR3 sequence is CASSLTLPTGNYGYTF. CDR3 DNA: TGTGCCAGCAGCCTAACCTTACCGACAGGGAACTATGGCTACACCTTC.

The chain has TRBV12-3 or TRBV12-4 and TRBJ2-2, with TRBD2 identical over 11 bases. The length of the CDR3 is 16 residues. Trimming took 6 bases from V and 2 from J; bases not matched to a gene: 5. The CDR3 bases are TGTGCCAGCAGACGACTAGCGGGGAGAAACACCGGGGAGCTGTTTTTT. Translated, it gives CASRRLAGRNTGELFF.

The chain has TRBV29-1 and TRBJ1-4, with D possibly matching TRBD1 (5 bases). V lost 4 bases and J 8 bases, leaving 14 bases between the germline ends. Germline CDR1 SQVTM, CDR2 ANQGSEA. The CDR3 totals 13 residues. CDR3 sequence: CSVVRQGEEKLFF. The CDR3 DNA follows: TGCAGCGTTGTGAGGCAGGGTGAGGAAAAACTGTTTTTT.